This T cell receptor beta chain was found in a study of blood T cell repertoires in COVID-19. About the research overall: Samples representing acute and convalescent COVID-19 were sourced from the United States, Italy and Spain.

Original processing methods: Reference gene primer amplification gave estimated nucleated cell counts. The assay was immunoSEQ multiplex PCR, and TCRdb's table has in-frame clones only and misses some. V and J calls and clone size come straight from that table; D and trimming were deduced from the DNA. The sample carries about 290,000 clones, approximately 91% recorded once. This sequence originates from a woman in her 40s who had recovered from COVID-19. Sequences were obtained from peripheral blood.

The CDR3 spells CASSARQGQETQYF. In DNA, the CDR3 is TGTGCCAGTAGTGCCCGACAGGGGCAAGAGACCCAGTACTTC. The chain combines TRBV19 with TRBJ2-5; 8 bases fit TRBD1. The germline V gene has CDR1 LNHDA and CDR2 SQIVND (reference sequence). J lost 2 bases, V lost 5 bases, and 4 bases had no gene match. The CDR3 length is 14 residues.